This T cell receptor (beta chain) derives from a study of cytomegalovirus exposure and HLA in healthy donors. Overall study results and limits: Later on, a genetic analysis was performed. It linked a missense variant in DCLRE1C with V- and J-gene trimming of TCR beta.

PCR amplification relied on 60 Vbeta primers (plus 13 Jbeta primers). Repertoires were generated with immunoSEQ multiplex PCR, while TCRdb's copy carries only in-frame clones and drops some. The data show about 140,000 clones, around 80% seen once. With V trimmed by 5 bases and J by 12 bases, 16 bases remained unmatched. The CDR3 spans 16 residues. Germline CDR1 is SGHAT and CDR2 is FQNNGV. For this clone: What it binds is unknown.

The V and J genes are TRBV11-2 and TRBJ2-1; TRBD2 matches at 10 bases. The source material was PBMCs. This receptor was identified in a woman between 40 and 50 years old in good health and CMV-seropositive. CDR3 loop: CASSQGLAAGTALQFF. The CDR3 bases are TGTGCCAGCAGCCAAGGACTAGCGGCGGGAACCGCCCTGCAGTTCTTC.